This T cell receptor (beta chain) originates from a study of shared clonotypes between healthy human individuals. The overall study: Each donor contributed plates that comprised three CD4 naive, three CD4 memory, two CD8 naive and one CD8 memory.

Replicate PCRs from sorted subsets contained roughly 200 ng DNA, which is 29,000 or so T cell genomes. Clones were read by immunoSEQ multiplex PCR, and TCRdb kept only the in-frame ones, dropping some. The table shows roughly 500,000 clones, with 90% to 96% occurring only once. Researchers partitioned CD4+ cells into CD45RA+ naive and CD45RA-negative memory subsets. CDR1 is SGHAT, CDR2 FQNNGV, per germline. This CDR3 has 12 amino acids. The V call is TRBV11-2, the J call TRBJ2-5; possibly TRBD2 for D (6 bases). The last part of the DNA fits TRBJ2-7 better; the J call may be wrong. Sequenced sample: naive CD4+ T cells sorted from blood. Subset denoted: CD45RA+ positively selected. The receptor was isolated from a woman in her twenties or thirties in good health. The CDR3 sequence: CATAGPSYEQYF. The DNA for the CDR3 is TGTGCCACAGCGGGTCCCTCTTACGAGCAGTACTTC.